This is a list of T cell receptor beta chains from one sample in a study of PD-1 blockade in classical Hodgkin lymphoma. Measured with immunoSEQ multiplex PCR; TCRdb has only the in-frame clones, and not every one. The sample has about 110,000 clones; roughly nine tenths are singletons. The material sequenced was peripheral blood mononuclear cells (PBMCs), taken before the fourth cycle of nivolumab. These receptors were collected from a human donor with classical Hodgkin lymphoma. Each CDR3 is given with its conserved first and last residue. Fields, in order: D gene, J gene, clone size, V gene, CDR3 protein, CDR3 DNA. The D gene is left open where the match is weak. Expanded clones get a size class; other rows say once, few or many, or leave the size out.

D: NA; J: TRBJ2-1; size: NA; V: TRBV11-2; CDR3: CASSPWGETNNEQFF; DNA: TGTGCCAGCAGCCCCTGGGGGGAGACAAACAATGAGCAGTTCTTC
D: TRBD2; J: TRBJ2-3; size: NA; V: TRBV27; CDR3: CASSWTSGSYTDTQYF; DNA: TGTGCCAGCAGTTGGACTAGCGGGAGTTATACAGATACGCAGTATTTT
D: NA; J: TRBJ2-1; size: once; V: TRBV5-8; CDR3: CASSLWRSGVNEQFF; DNA: TGTGCCAGCAGCTTGTGGCGTTCAGGGGTCAATGAGCAGTTCTTC
D: NA; J: TRBJ2-2; size: NA; V: TRBV19; CDR3: CASNQLDTGELFF; DNA: TGTGCCAGTAATCAGCTGGACACCGGGGAGCTGTTTTTT
D: NA; J: TRBJ2-7; size: NA; V: TRBV6-5; CDR3: CASSYYSYSYEQYF; DNA: TGTGCCAGCAGTTATTACAGTTACTCCTACGAGCAGTACTTC
D: NA; J: TRBJ1-2; size: NA; V: TRBV5-1; CDR3: CASSFTGIGYTF; DNA: TGCGCCAGCAGCTTTACAGGGATTGGCTACACCTTC
D: NA; J: TRBJ2-2; size: few; V: TRBV7-9; CDR3: CASSPRRITDSNTGELFF; DNA: TGTGCCAGCAGCCCAAGGCGCATAACAGACTCGAACACCGGGGAGCTGTTTTTT
D: TRBD1; J: TRBJ2-1; size: NA; V: TRBV11-2; CDR3: CASSLARTGSYNEQFF; DNA: TGTGCCAGCAGCTTAGCCCGGACAGGATCATACAATGAGCAGTTCTTC
D: NA; J: TRBJ1-1; size: few; V: TRBV19; CDR3: CASNKPFFDSSTEAFF; DNA: TGTGCCAGTAACAAACCCTTCTTCGACAGTTCCACTGAAGCTTTCTTT
D: TRBD2; J: TRBJ2-7; size: NA; V: TRBV7-2; CDR3: CASSLVSSGTYEQYF; DNA: TGTGCCAGCAGCTTAGTCAGTAGCGGGACCTACGAGCAGTACTTC
D: TRBD1; J: TRBJ1-5; size: NA; V: TRBV6-1; CDR3: CATTQDGQGYQPQHF; DNA: TGTGCCACTACCCAAGATGGACAGGGCTATCAGCCCCAGCATTTT
D: TRBD2; J: TRBJ2-5; size: NA; V: TRBV29-1; CDR3: CSVEDGRPWEGTQETQYF; DNA: TGCAGCGTTGAAGATGGGCGTCCCTGGGAGGGTACCCAAGAGACCCAGTACTTC
D: NA; J: TRBJ2-1; size: NA; V: TRBV4-3; CDR3: CASSQVSLRQFF; DNA: TGCGCCAGCAGCCAAGTTAGTTTAAGGCAGTTCTTC
D: NA; J: TRBJ2-3; size: once; V: TRBV10-3; CDR3: CAITSDRENTQYF; DNA: TGTGCCATCACTAGCGACAGGGAGAATACGCAGTATTTT
D: NA; J: TRBJ2-2; size: once; V: TRBV7-6; CDR3: CASSLSGTGELFF; DNA: TGTGCCAGCAGCTTATCGGGCACCGGGGAGCTGTTTTTT
D: NA; J: TRBJ1-1; size: NA; V: TRBV6-5; CDR3: CASSYSVQAMNTEAFF; DNA: TGTGCCAGCAGTTACTCGGTGCAGGCCATGAACACTGAAGCTTTCTTT
D: NA; J: TRBJ1-1; size: NA; V: TRBV9; CDR3: CASSVGVGGTEAFF; DNA: TGTGCCAGCAGCGTAGGCGTGGGAGGCACTGAAGCTTTCTTT
D: NA; J: TRBJ1-5; size: NA; V: TRBV2; CDR3: CASVPGAARNQPQHF; DNA: TGTGCCAGCGTCCCGGGGGCGGCACGCAATCAGCCCCAGCATTTT
D: TRBD2; J: TRBJ2-1; size: NA; V: TRBV7-2; CDR3: CASSLESGLAGGNEQFF; DNA: TGTGCCAGCAGCTTAGAGTCGGGACTAGCGGGAGGAAATGAGCAGTTCTTC
D: NA; J: TRBJ2-2; size: NA; V: TRBV4-2; CDR3: CASTAVLSNTGELFF; DNA: TGTGCCAGCACAGCCGTCCTATCGAACACCGGGGAGCTGTTTTTT
D: NA; J: TRBJ1-2; size: NA; V: TRBV4-1; CDR3: CASSLESLGPLYGYTF; DNA: TGCGCCAGCAGCTTAGAGAGCTTGGGACCGCTCTATGGCTACACCTTC
D: NA; J: TRBJ1-1; size: NA; V: TRBV19; CDR3: CASRLFHGRSSNTEAFF; DNA: TGTGCCAGTAGGCTGTTCCACGGGCGCTCCTCAAACACTGAAGCTTTCTTT
D: TRBD1; J: TRBJ2-1; size: NA; V: TRBV18; CDR3: CASSPRDRGEQFF; DNA: TGTGCCAGCTCACCCCGGGACAGGGGTGAGCAGTTCTTC
D: TRBD1; J: TRBJ2-3; size: NA; V: TRBV18; CDR3: CASSPGTGSTDTQYF; DNA: TGTGCCAGCTCACCCGGGACAGGTAGCACAGATACGCAGTATTTT
D: NA; J: TRBJ1-1; size: NA; V: TRBV28; CDR3: CASSLGDMRTEAFF; DNA: TGTGCCAGCAGTTTAGGAGACATGCGCACTGAAGCTTTCTTT
D: NA; J: TRBJ1-5; size: NA; V: TRBV10-1; CDR3: CASSYRDNQPQHF; DNA: TGCGCCAGCAGCTACAGGGACAATCAGCCCCAGCATTTT